This entry lists 28 T cell receptor beta chains sequenced from one sample in a study of T cells in Graves' hyperthyroidism and ophthalmopathy. Amplification targeted TCR beta CDR3 regions from RNA transcripts. RT-PCR in the first round (using the HTBI primer set) targeted the TCR CDR3. TCRdb passed the multiplex PCR reads through MiXCR, listing each CDR3 protein once. The table includes about 600,000 distinct CDR3 sequences, 16% detected once. The sample taken for sequencing was blood. These receptors all come from a middle-aged woman with Graves' ophthalmopathy.

This clonotype was observed a handful of times. This chain joins TRBV20-1 and TRBJ2-7; the D gene is possibly TRBD2 (6 bases). The CDR3 loop spans 12 amino acids. V was trimmed by 4 bases and J by 7 bases, leaving 14 bases between them. The germline V gene has CDR1 DFQATT and CDR2 SNEGSKA (reference sequence). CDR3 coding DNA: TGCAGTGCTAAAAGCGGGCCGGGAGAGCAGTACTTC. Translating gives CSAKSGPGEQYF.

The chain is built from TRBV20-1 and TRBJ1-5; no reliable D call. The length of the CDR3 is 14 residues. From germline, CDR1 is DFQATT and CDR2 SNEGSKA (reference sequence). Trimming took off 7 bases at V and 3 bases at J, with 16 bases between the two ends. CDR3: CSVPLRTPNQPQHF. CDR3 DNA: TGCAGTGTCCCGTTAAGGACCCCCAATCAGCCCCAGCATTTT.

The V and J genes are TRBV6-1 and TRBJ2-7; no definite D call. Trimming cost V 5 bases and J 2 bases, with 13 bases left between them. Germline CDR1 MNHNS, CDR2 SASEGT. This CDR3 has 14 amino acids. As DNA, the CDR3 is TGTGCCAGCAGTTCCGTCGGTGATCCCTACGAGCAGTACTTC. This codes for CASSSVGDPYEQYF.

V is TRBV3-1 and J is TRBJ1-2; the D gene is possibly TRBD1 (5 bases). V was shortened by 4 bases and J by 2 bases, with 14 bases between the two germline ends. CDR3 size: 15 residues. Germline lookup yields CDR1 LGHDT and CDR2 YNNKEL (reference sequence). CDR3 protein: CASSPTPGGNYGYTF. DNA for the CDR3: TGTGCCAGCAGCCCCACCCCTGGGGGGAACTATGGCTACACCTTC.

This clonotype has at least ten counts. The chain joins TRBV2 to TRBJ2-3, with D possibly being TRBD1 (6 bases). This CDR3 contains 17 residues. Germline V lookup: CDR1 SNHLY, CDR2 FYNNEI. The germline V and J ends were trimmed by 3 bases and 5 bases, with 21 bases remaining between them. The CDR3 coding sequence is TGTGCCAGCAGTGAGGTCGGGACAAACGCGGCGAGAGATACGCAGTATTTT. Protein sequence: CASSEVGTNAARDTQYF. Drawing the rest from reference TRBV2 and TRBJ2-3, the complete variable domain is EPEVTQTPSHQVTQMGQEVILRCVPISNHLYFYWYRQILGQKVEFLVSFYNNEISEKSEIFDDQFSVERPDGSNFTLKIRSTKLEDSAMYFCASSEVGTNAARDTQYFGPGTRLTVL.

The gene calls are TRBV7-3 and TRBJ2-1; D uncertain. CDR3 size: 14 residues. CDR1 and CDR2 (germline): SGHTA, FQGTGA. V gave up 5 bases and J gave up 7 bases, with 15 bases separating them. Here the CDR3 DNA reads TGTGCCAGCAGCCCTCAGAGTGGCTCTAATGAGCAGTTCTTC. Its translation is CASSPQSGSNEQFF.

The sample holds many counts of this clonotype. The genes are TRBV12-3 or TRBV12-4 and TRBJ1-5; no firm D call. The length of the CDR3 is 12 residues. Trimming stripped 3 bases from V and 4 bases from J, with 4 bases between. CDR3 region: CASSFENQPQHF. The CDR3 DNA is TGTGCCAGCAGTTTTGAGAATCAGCCCCAGCATTTT.

This clonotype was picked up many times. V and J are TRBV24-1 and TRBJ2-3; D perhaps matches TRBD2 (5 bases). The germline V gene has CDR1 KGHDR and CDR2 SFDVKD. The V gene lost 5 bases and the J gene lost 2 bases, with 10 bases spanning the gap. The CDR3 loop spans 14 amino acids. The CDR3 protein is CATSVTGSTDTQYF. In DNA, the CDR3 is TGTGCCACCAGTGTGACGGGATCCACAGATACGCAGTATTTT.

In its sample, this clonotype was seen many times. As DNA, the CDR3 is TGTGCCAGCAGCTTGAACGGGGGCCGAAATGAGCAGTTCTTC. This translates into CASSLNGGRNEQFF. The chain has TRBV11-1 and TRBJ2-1; D possibly uses TRBD1 or TRBD2 (6 bases each). Germline V CDR1 and CDR2: SGHAT, FQDESV (reference sequence). With 3 bases removed from V and 7 bases from J, the gap between germline ends came to 13 bases. This CDR3 has 14 residues.

This clonotype came up many times. The rearrangement uses TRBV2 and TRBJ1-1, with D possibly being TRBD1 (6 bases). The germline gives CDR1 SNHLY, CDR2 FYNNEI. V was clipped by 6 bases and J by 0 bases, with 8 bases between them. The CDR3 runs to 13 residues. CDR3 sequence: CASRDSMNTEAFF. CDR3 bases: TGTGCCAGCAGGGACAGCATGAACACTGAAGCTTTCTTT. The full variable domain, rest sourced from reference TRBV2 and TRBJ1-1, is EPEVTQTPSHQVTQMGQEVILRCVPISNHLYFYWYRQILGQKVEFLVSFYNNEISEKSEIFDDQFSVERPDGSNFTLKIRSTKLEDSAMYFCASRDSMNTEAFFGQGTRLTVV.

This clonotype has at least ten counts. The chain carries TRBV20-1 and TRBJ2-5, with a tentative D call TRBD2 (6 bases). The CDR3 consists of 11 residues. Trimming shortened V by 3 bases and J by 9 bases, and 11 bases separated the two germline ends. In germline, CDR1 is DFQATT, CDR2 SNEGSKA (reference sequence). Written as DNA, the CDR3 is TGCAGTGCTAGCGGAGGGGTCGCCCAGTACTTC. It specifies CSASGGVAQYF.

The V and J genes are TRBV10-3 and TRBJ2-1; D might be TRBD1 or TRBD2, each matching 5 bases. There are 17 residues in the CDR3. Germline loops: CDR1 ENHRY, CDR2 SYGVKD. Trimming took 4 bases from V and 0 from J, leaving 16 bases between them. The CDR3 loop reads CAISVQGTGTSYNEQFF. The DNA of the CDR3 is TGTGCCATCAGTGTCCAAGGGACGGGAACCTCCTACAATGAGCAGTTCTTC.

The sample holds many counts of this clonotype. The chain employs TRBV12-3 or TRBV12-4 and TRBJ2-3; no reliable D call. The V end was cut by 3 bases, the J end by 6 bases, with 7 bases between. The CDR3 consists of 12 residues. This chain's CDR3 is CASSFMGDTQYF. CDR3 nucleotides: TGTGCCAGCAGTTTTATGGGGGATACGCAGTATTTT.

This clonotype appeared many times. V and J are TRBV2 and TRBJ2-3; unclear D gene. Germline CDR1 SNHLY, CDR2 FYNNEI. V was cut by 7 bases and J by 3 bases, with 14 bases left in between. This CDR3 has 14 residues. The CDR3 DNA sequence: TGTGCCAGCACGCCCCGGCTACGGACAGATACGCAGTATTTT. This codes for CASTPRLRTDTQYF.

This clonotype has more than one count but fewer than ten. This sequence joins TRBV6-1 and TRBJ1-4, with unresolved D. From germline, CDR1 is MNHNS and CDR2 SASEGT. Trimming stripped 4 bases from V and 0 bases from J, with 9 bases between. CDR3 length: 15 residues. The chain's CDR3 is CASSADVATNEKLFF. CDR3 in DNA: TGTGCCAGCAGTGCTGACGTTGCAACTAATGAAAAACTGTTTTTT.

This clonotype was recorded a few times. The V gene is TRBV25-1, the J gene TRBJ2-5; 7 bases align to TRBD2. This CDR3 has 15 amino acids. V was clipped by 0 bases and J by 7 bases; unmatched bases: 8. Germline-derived CDR1 and CDR2 are MGHDK and SYGVNS. The CDR3 nucleotides are TGTGCCAGCAGTGAATATCGAGGCGGGAGAGGGACCCAGTACTTC. Translation: CASSEYRGGRGTQYF.

This clonotype appeared many times. The V and J genes are TRBV28 and TRBJ2-1, with TRBD2 as a possible D gene (5 bases). The CDR3 consists of 14 residues. V lost 5 bases and J lost 2, with 10 bases in between. The germline CDR1 and CDR2 sequences are MDHEN and SYDVKM. As DNA, the CDR3 is TGTGCCAGCAGTCTAGCAGAAACCTACAATGAGCAGTTCTTC. Protein product: CASSLAETYNEQFF.

This clonotype was seen repeatedly, ten times or more. The genes are TRBV2 and TRBJ2-1; D not certain. This CDR3 is 12 amino acids long. Germline CDR1 SNHLY, CDR2 FYNNEI. Trimming removed 8 bases at V and 9 bases at J, with 14 bases between. The DNA for the CDR3 is TGTGCCAGCGGCACGAGGTTGAGTGAGCAGTTCTTC. Its translation is CASGTRLSEQFF.

In its sample, this clonotype was seen many times. CDR3 in DNA: TGCAGCTCGTTGACAGGGCGGAGTGATGAGCAGTTCTTC. It translates to CSSLTGRSDEQFF. The rearrangement uses TRBV29-1 and TRBJ2-1; 7 bases align to TRBD1. With V trimmed by 8 bases and J by 8 bases, 12 bases remained unmatched. The germline V gene has CDR1 SQVTM and CDR2 ANQGSEA. The CDR3 contains 13 residues.

A word on this clonotype: A much larger clone differs from this one at a single base, so this may be a read error. This chain joins TRBV3-1 and TRBJ2-1, with TRBD2 matching over 7 bases. The CDR3 has 14 amino acids. Per the germline V gene, CDR1 is LGHDT and CDR2 is YNNKEL (reference sequence). The junction had 9 bases not matched to a gene; V was cut back by 5 bases and J by 8 bases. CDR3 coding DNA: TGTGCCAGCAGCTTCAGGGCGGGAGCGGATGAGCAGTTCTTC. This translates into CASSFRAGADEQFF.

This clonotype came up a few times. The chain carries TRBV5-1 and TRBJ1-5; TRBD1 matches at 8 bases. The V gene's germline CDR1 is SGHRS and CDR2 YFSETQ. J was trimmed by 7 bases and V by 0 bases; bases with no gene match: 6. The CDR3 loop spans 15 amino acids. The CDR3 spells CASSLEGQAIQPQHF. In DNA form, the CDR3 reads TGCGCCAGCAGCTTGGAGGGACAGGCAATCCAGCCCCAGCATTTT.

This clonotype was recorded many times. The chain links TRBV2 to TRBJ2-3; 13 nucleotides line up with TRBD2. V was pared by 7 bases and J by 3 bases, with 4 bases of the junction left unmatched. The CDR3 is made up of 15 amino acids. Germline CDR1 is SNHLY and CDR2 is FYNNEI. CDR3 in DNA: TGTGCCAGCAAGTTACTAGCGGGAGGGACAGATACGCAGTATTTT. It yields the protein CASKLLAGGTDTQYF.

This clonotype showed up just a few times. This chain connects TRBV6-1 to TRBJ1-1; weak D call: TRBD1 (6 bases). V was shortened by 5 bases and J by 4 bases, with 17 bases between the two germline ends. Germline V gives CDR1 MNHNS, CDR2 SASEGT. CDR3 length equals 15 residues. CDR3 DNA: TGTGCCAGCAGTAGGGTACAGGGCGCGAGCACTGAAGCTTTCTTT. Translating gives CASSRVQGASTEAFF.

J is TRBJ1-1 and V is TRBV30, with D possibly being TRBD1 (6 bases). The CDR3 contains 14 residues. Germline V lookup: CDR1 GTSNPN, CDR2 SVGIG (reference sequence). Deletions cut 3 bases from V and 1 base from J, with 12 bases between. CDR3: CAWRGGHRNTEAFF. In DNA, the CDR3 is TGTGCCTGGAGAGGGGGACATCGGAACACTGAAGCTTTCTTT.

The chain links TRBV5-1 to TRBJ2-7, with D tentatively TRBD2 (6 bases). V was pared by 4 bases and J by 3 bases, with 26 bases between. Germline assignment: CDR1 SGHRS and CDR2 YFSETQ. This CDR3 is built from 18 residues. The CDR3 DNA sequence: TGCGCCAGCAGCCAAGATCGGGGGTTATGGACAACTAACTACGAGCAGTACTTC. Protein sequence: CASSQDRGLWTTNYEQYF.

The chain combines TRBV3-1 with TRBJ1-2; 10 bases map to TRBD1. The CDR3 loop spans 15 amino acids. Per germline, CDR1 LGHDT and CDR2 YNNKEL (reference sequence). J gave up 4 bases and V 3 bases, and 5 bases lay outside the gene matches. The CDR3 here is CASSQGTGASYGYTF. The CDR3 nucleotides read TGTGCCAGCAGCCAGGGGACAGGGGCAAGCTATGGCTACACCTTC.

The V and J genes are TRBV5-1 and TRBJ2-7, with D tentatively TRBD2 (6 bases). Per the germline V gene, CDR1 is SGHRS and CDR2 is YFSETQ. Trimming removed 4 bases from V and 2 bases from J, with 16 bases in between. This CDR3 contains 15 residues. This CDR3 is CASSLTAGTPYEQYF. CDR3 coding DNA: TGCGCCAGCAGCCTGACCGCGGGAACCCCCTACGAGCAGTACTTC. The full variable domain, rest sourced from reference TRBV5-1 and TRBJ2-7, is KAGVTQTPRYLIKTRGQQVTLSCSPISGHRSVSWYQQTPGQGLQFLFEYFSETQRNKGNFPGRFSGRQFSNSRSEMNVSTLELGDSALYLCASSLTAGTPYEQYFGPGTRLTVT.

This clonotype was seen a handful of times. The chain employs TRBV12-3 or TRBV12-4 and TRBJ1-5, with a weak D call TRBD1 (5 bases). V shed 0 bases and J shed 7 bases, with 13 bases lying between them. The CDR3 consists of 15 residues. In DNA form, the CDR3 reads TGTGCCAGCAGTTTAGCAGGGCAGGGCGACCAGCCCCAGCATTTT. Translated: CASSLAGQGDQPQHF.